Each of the 20 T cell receptor beta chains below was sequenced from the same sample in a study of persistence of HIV-infected CD4 T cells. Cells were stimulated with CMV-infected fibroblast lysates at approximately 10 ug/mL. Memory cells lacking CD40L and CD69 with high CD45RO were sorted. Their antigens remain unidentified. The immunoSEQ assay was version 4, run in survey mode. Here immunoSEQ multiplex PCR was the method, and the copy in TCRdb shows in-frame clones only, minus some. The sample gives approximately 35,000 clones, roughly 80% of which show up once; about 0.9% is in the top ten. The sequencing used CD4+ T cells sorted from PBMCs after roughly 18-hour stimulation, collected from a patient who received antiretroviral therapy. These receptors all come from an adult man with HIV who was CMV-seropositive.

The V call is TRBV6-1, the J call TRBJ1-2, with D maybe TRBD1 (6 bases). Between the trimmed V and J ends, which lost 3 bases and 7 bases, there was a span of 9 bases. The germline V gene encodes CDR1 MNHNS and CDR2 SASEGT. This CDR3 is built from 12 residues. The CDR3 nucleotides read TGTGCCAGCAGTGAGGGGGCCGGTGGCTACACCTTC. It yields the protein CASSEGAGGYTF.

The chain has TRBV10-1 and TRBJ2-2, with a tentative D call TRBD1 (6 bases). CDR3 length: 15 residues. Per the germline V gene, CDR1 is WNHNN and CDR2 is SYGVQD (reference sequence). V lost 4 bases and J 0 bases, leaving 9 bases between the germline ends. Here the CDR3 reads CASSGRGPNTGELFF. The CDR3 DNA follows: TGCGCCAGCAGTGGCAGGGGCCCGAACACCGGGGAGCTGTTTTTT.

The chain employs TRBV19 and TRBJ1-5, with TRBD1 matching over 9 bases. Germline V lookup: CDR1 LNHDA, CDR2 SQIVND (reference sequence). Unmatched junction bases numbered 6, after V lost 8 bases and J lost 4 bases. CDR3 length: 14 amino acids. Written as DNA, the CDR3 is TGTGCCAGTGGGGGACAGGGAGTTAATCAGCCCCAGCATTTT. Translated: CASGGQGVNQPQHF.

The gene calls are TRBV2 and TRBJ2-7; D unresolved. Germline V gene lookup returns CDR1 SNHLY and CDR2 FYNNEI. The V and J ends lost 1 base and 5 bases respectively, with 9 bases between them. CDR3 length: 13 residues. CDR3 in amino acids: CASSEGRVHEQYF. For the CDR3, the DNA is TGTGCCAGCAGTGAAGGTAGGGTCCACGAGCAGTACTTC.

The rearrangement joins TRBV7-2 to TRBJ1-2; D not certain. Trimming removed 5 bases at V and 3 bases at J, with 13 bases between. Germline loops: CDR1 SGHTA, CDR2 FQGNSA. This CDR3 spans 14 amino acids. Here the CDR3 DNA reads TGTGCCAGCAGCCCTCCGCCCGGGTACTATGGCTACACCTTC. It translates to CASSPPPGYYGYTF.

The chain employs TRBV5-4 and TRBJ1-1, with D possibly matching TRBD1 (6 bases). Germline CDR1 SGHNT, CDR2 YYREEE (reference sequence). The CDR3 is 13 residues long. V was cut by 5 bases and J by 5 bases, with 13 bases left in between. CDR3 nucleotides: TGTGCCAGCAGTATGGACAGAGGGACTGAAGCTTTCTTT. It encodes CASSMDRGTEAFF. Supplemented by reference TRBV5-4 and TRBJ1-1, the full variable domain reads ETGVTQSPTHLIKTRGQQVTLRCSSQSGHNTVSWYQQALGQGPQFIFQYYREEENGRGNFPPRFSGLQFPNYSSELNVNALELDDSALYLCASSMDRGTEAFFGQGTRLTVV.

This CDR3 is CASSLVVPGLAKNIQYF. The CDR3 DNA follows: TGTGCCAGCAGCTTGGTAGTACCAGGACTAGCCAAAAACATTCAGTACTTC. This chain uses TRBV5-4 with TRBJ2-4, with TRBD2 as a possible D gene (5 bases). Germline V CDR1 and CDR2: SGHNT, YYREEE (reference sequence). The CDR3 runs to 17 residues. V was clipped by 0 bases and J by 0 bases, with 13 bases between them.

This clone appeared a few times. The chain carries TRBV29-1 and TRBJ1-2; D remains ambiguous. This CDR3 contains 12 residues. V was clipped by 0 bases and J by 9 bases, with 11 bases between them. Germline CDR1 and CDR2: SQVTM and ANQGSEA. CDR3 in DNA: TGCAGCGTTGAAGATGGGCCCGGGAGCTACACCTTC. The encoded protein is CSVEDGPGSYTF.

The chain has TRBV6-5 and TRBJ1-4; TRBD1 agrees at 9 bases. J gave up 7 bases and V 6 bases, and 6 bases lay outside the gene matches. This CDR3 is 14 amino acids long. Germline-derived CDR1 and CDR2 are MNHEY and SVGAGI. This CDR3 reads CASRLGTGREKLFF. In DNA, the CDR3 is TGTGCCAGCAGACTAGGGACAGGGCGTGAAAAACTGTTTTTT.

The chain joins TRBV19 to TRBJ1-2; D may be TRBD1 (6 bases). The germline gives CDR1 LNHDA, CDR2 SQIVND (reference sequence). The germline V and J ends were trimmed by 6 bases and 4 bases, with 12 bases remaining between them. This CDR3 comprises 13 residues. CDR3 bases: TGTGCCAGTAGGGGGGGGCCAGGCTATGGCTACACCTTC. It is translated as CASRGGPGYGYTF. The variable domain in full, completed from reference TRBV19 and TRBJ1-2, reads DGGITQSPKYLFRKEGQNVTLSCEQNLNHDAMYWYRQDPGQGLRLIYYSQIVNDFQKGDIAEGYSVSREKKESFPLTVTSAQKNPTAFYLCASRGGPGYGYTFGSGTRLTVV.

The chain has TRBV4-3 and TRBJ2-2; 10 bases line up with TRBD2. The J segment lost 3 bases and the V segment lost 0 bases, leaving 10 bases of the junction unmatched. The germline CDR1 and CDR2 sequences are LGHNA and YSLEER. This CDR3 comprises 19 residues. CDR3 in amino acids: CASSQETPRTSGYTGELFF. The CDR3, as DNA: TGCGCCAGCAGCCAAGAGACCCCCAGGACTAGCGGATACACCGGGGAGCTGTTTTTT.

The V gene is TRBV18, the J gene TRBJ1-5; D gene unclear. The CDR3 runs to 12 residues. The V and J ends lost 5 bases and 4 bases respectively, with 6 bases between them. From germline, CDR1 is KGHSH and CDR2 LQKENI. The CDR3 protein is CASSTYNQPQHF. CDR3 coding DNA: TGTGCCAGCTCAACCTATAATCAGCCCCAGCATTTT.

V gene TRBV7-8 combines with J gene TRBJ2-2; D gene ambiguous. The V gene's germline CDR1 is SGHVS and CDR2 FQNEAQ. The CDR3 is 13 residues long. V was shortened by 6 bases and J by 4 bases, with 9 bases between the two germline ends. CDR3 bases: TGTGCCAGCAGGCTCAGGAGCACCGGGGAGCTGTTTTTT. It is translated as CASRLRSTGELFF.

This chain joins TRBV7-9 and TRBJ1-2; TRBD1 agrees at 7 bases. The CDR3 has 14 residues. Germline V gene sequence: CDR1 SEHNR, CDR2 FQNEAQ (reference sequence). V dropped 2 bases and J dropped 3; count of bases not matched to a gene: 3. This chain's CDR3 is CASSLKGADYGYTF. Here the CDR3 DNA reads TGTGCCAGCAGCTTAAAGGGGGCAGACTATGGCTACACCTTC.

The V and J genes are TRBV28 and TRBJ1-5; D is uncertain. The CDR3 is 12 amino acids. Trimming took off 6 bases at V and 6 bases at J, with 9 bases between the two ends. Germline CDR1 reads MDHEN; CDR2 reads SYDVKM. Here the CDR3 DNA reads TGTGCCAGCAGCCGACGGGGTCAGCCCCAGCATTTT. Its translation: CASSRRGQPQHF.

The J gene is TRBJ1-2, the V gene TRBV27; 8 bases agree with TRBD1. In germline, CDR1 is MNHEY, CDR2 SMNVEV (reference sequence). The CDR3 consists of 13 residues. V dropped 3 bases and J dropped 5; count of bases not matched to a gene: 2. CDR3 sequence reads: CASSFQGAYGYTF. In nucleotides, the CDR3 is TGTGCCAGCAGTTTCCAGGGGGCTTATGGCTACACCTTC.

This sequence joins TRBV27 and TRBJ1-1, with 7 bases lining up with TRBD1. CDR1 and CDR2 (germline): MNHEY, SMNVEV (reference sequence). J gave up 11 bases and V 3 bases, and 9 bases lay outside the gene matches. The CDR3 is 13 residues long. The DNA of the CDR3 is TGTGCCAGCAGTTTTTACAGGGGCACGGGGGCTTTCTTT. Its protein product is CASSFYRGTGAFF.

The chain joins TRBV4-3 to TRBJ1-1; the D is unclear. Germline CDR1 LGHNA, CDR2 YSLEER. Trimming left V 1 base short and J 0 bases short, with 6 bases between. The CDR3 has 14 residues. CDR3 in amino acids: CASSQAVLNTEAFF. Here the CDR3 DNA reads TGCGCCAGCAGCCAAGCGGTGTTGAACACTGAAGCTTTCTTT.

This chain connects TRBV19 to TRBJ2-7; the D is unclear. The germline V gene has CDR1 LNHDA and CDR2 SQIVND (reference sequence). Deletions cut 5 bases from V and 7 bases from J, with 18 bases between. The CDR3 length is 14 residues. CDR3 protein: CASSLRSHYGEQYF. In DNA form, the CDR3 reads TGTGCCAGTAGTCTGAGGTCCCATTACGGGGAGCAGTACTTC.

V gene TRBV6-2 or TRBV6-3 combines with J gene TRBJ2-4; a weak D match, TRBD2 (6 bases). Trimming took off 4 bases at V and 9 bases at J, with 10 bases between the two ends. This CDR3 region has 12 residues. Per the germline V gene, CDR1 is MNHEY and CDR2 is SVGEGT. The CDR3 here is CASSSPGSIQYF. DNA of the CDR3: TGTGCCAGCAGTTCCCCCGGGAGCATTCAGTACTTC.